This T cell receptor beta chain comes out of a study of neurological immune-mediated disorders. TCRdb independently ran MiXCR on the 5' RACE reads; one entry per CDR3 protein. The sample lists roughly 14,000 distinct CDR3 sequences; about 6.8% were seen once. In this sample, this clonotype is medium-sized (0.01 to 0.1%). Per the germline V gene, CDR1 is DFQATT and CDR2 is SNEGSKA (reference sequence). The ends were cut back, 1 base at V and 7 bases at J, with 14 bases in the middle. The CDR3 runs to 14 residues. This sequence joins TRBV20-1 and TRBJ2-1; no reliable D call. Input material: CD8+ T cells from blood. The TCR was taken from a woman aged 40-49 years in good health. The CDR3 sequence is CSARARANNNEQFF. CDR3 nucleotide sequence: TGCAGTGCTAGAGCCCGGGCCAACAATAATGAGCAGTTCTTC.